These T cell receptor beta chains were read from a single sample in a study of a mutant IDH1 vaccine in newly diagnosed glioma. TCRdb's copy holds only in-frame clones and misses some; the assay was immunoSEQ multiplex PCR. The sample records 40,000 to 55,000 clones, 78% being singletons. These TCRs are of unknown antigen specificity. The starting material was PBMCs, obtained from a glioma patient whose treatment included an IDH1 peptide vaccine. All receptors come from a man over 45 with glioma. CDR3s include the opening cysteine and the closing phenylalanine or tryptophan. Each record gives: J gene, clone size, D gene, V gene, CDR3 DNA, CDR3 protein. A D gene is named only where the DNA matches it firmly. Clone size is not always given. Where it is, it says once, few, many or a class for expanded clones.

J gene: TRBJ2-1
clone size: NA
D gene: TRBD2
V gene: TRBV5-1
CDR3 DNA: TGCGCCAGCAGCTGGGGGACTAGCGGGGGGGCTTCCTACAATGAGCAGTTCTTC
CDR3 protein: CASSWGTSGGASYNEQFF

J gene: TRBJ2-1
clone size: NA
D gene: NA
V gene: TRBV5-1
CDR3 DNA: TGCGCCAGCAGTTCCGGGACTCCCTACAATGAGCAGTTCTTC
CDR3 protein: CASSSGTPYNEQFF

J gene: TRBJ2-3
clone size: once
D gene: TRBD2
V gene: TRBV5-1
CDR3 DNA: TGCGCCAGCAGCTTAGGAGCGGGGTTTAGCACAGATACGCAGTATTTT
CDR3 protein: CASSLGAGFSTDTQYF

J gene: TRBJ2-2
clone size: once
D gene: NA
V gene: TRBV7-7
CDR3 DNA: TGTGCTAGCAGCTTAGTTGGGGAGACCGGGGAGCTGTTTTTT
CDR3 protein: CASSLVGETGELFF

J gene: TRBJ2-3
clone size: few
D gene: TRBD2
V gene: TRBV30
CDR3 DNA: TGTGCCTGGAGTGTAGGAAGAAGCGGGGGGCCCTACACAGATACGCAGTATTTT
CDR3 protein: CAWSVGRSGGPYTDTQYF

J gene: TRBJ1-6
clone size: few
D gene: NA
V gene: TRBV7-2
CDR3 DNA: TGTGCCAGCAGCTCGACGAAGGGCTCACCCCTCCACTTT
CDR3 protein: CASSSTKGSPLHF

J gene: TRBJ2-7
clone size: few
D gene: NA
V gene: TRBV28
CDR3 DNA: TGTGCCAGCAGTTTCGGGGTCGGGGCGGGGTGGCAGTACTTC
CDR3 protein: CASSFGVGAGWQYF

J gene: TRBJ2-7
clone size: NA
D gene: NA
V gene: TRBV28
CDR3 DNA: TGTGCCAGCAGTTTATCAGGGGACGAATCCTACGAGCAGTACTTC
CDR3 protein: CASSLSGDESYEQYF

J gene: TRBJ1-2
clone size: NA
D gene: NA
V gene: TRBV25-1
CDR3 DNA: TGTGCCAGCAGTGAAAGTGCTCTTGGCTACACCTTC
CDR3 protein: CASSESALGYTF

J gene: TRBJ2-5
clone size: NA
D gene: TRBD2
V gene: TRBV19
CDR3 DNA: TGTGCCAGTAGTAAGTGGACTAGCGGGGGGGAAGAGACCCAGTACTTC
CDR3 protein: CASSKWTSGGEETQYF

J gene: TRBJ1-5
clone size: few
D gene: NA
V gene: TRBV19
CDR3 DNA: TGTGCCAGTAGTATAGTTTCAGGGCGAGGGTATAGCAATCAGCCCCAGCATTTT
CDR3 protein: CASSIVSGRGYSNQPQHF

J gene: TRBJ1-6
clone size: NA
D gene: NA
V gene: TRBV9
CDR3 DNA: TGTGCCAGCAGCATCTCGACGGGGGAAGGTTCACCCCTCCACTTT
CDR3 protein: CASSISTGEGSPLHF

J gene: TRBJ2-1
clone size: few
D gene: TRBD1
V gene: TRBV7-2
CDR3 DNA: TGTGCCAGCACTGACAGGGTTCATGAGCAGTTCTTC
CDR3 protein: CASTDRVHEQFF

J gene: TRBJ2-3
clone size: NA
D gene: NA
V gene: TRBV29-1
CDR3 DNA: TGCAGCCTGCGCTTCACAGATACGCAGTATTTT
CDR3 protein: CSLRFTDTQYF

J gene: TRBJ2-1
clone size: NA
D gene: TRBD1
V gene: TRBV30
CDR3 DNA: TGTGCCTGGTTAACAGGGGGGAATGAGCAGTTCTTC
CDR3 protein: CAWLTGGNEQFF

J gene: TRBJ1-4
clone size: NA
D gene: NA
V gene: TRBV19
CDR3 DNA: TGTGCCAGTAGTATTGACCGATTAGAAAAACTGTTTTTT
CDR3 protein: CASSIDRLEKLFF

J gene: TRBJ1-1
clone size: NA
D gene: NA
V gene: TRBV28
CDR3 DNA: TGTGCCAGCAGTAAACAGGGTAGAACTGAAGCTTTCTTT
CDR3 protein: CASSKQGRTEAFF

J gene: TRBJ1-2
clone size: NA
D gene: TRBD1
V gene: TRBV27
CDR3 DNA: TGTGCCAGCAGAGGGGGACAGGGGGCGAGTAGCGGCTACACCTTC
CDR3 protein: CASRGGQGASSGYTF

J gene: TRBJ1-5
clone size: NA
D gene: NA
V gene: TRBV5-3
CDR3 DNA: TGTGCCAGAAGCTTGGGTCAGGGTAAAAGATATGGCAATCAGCCCCAGCATTTT
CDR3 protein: CARSLGQGKRYGNQPQHF

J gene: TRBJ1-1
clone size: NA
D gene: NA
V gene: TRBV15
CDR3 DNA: TGTGCCACCAGCAGAGAGGGCCCAAGCCTAGGTGAAGCTTTCTTT
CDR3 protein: CATSREGPSLGEAFF

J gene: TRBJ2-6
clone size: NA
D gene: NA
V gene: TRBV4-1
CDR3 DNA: TGCGCCAGCAGCCAAGGTCCCGGAGGGCCCTTGGGTGCTGGGGCCAACGTCCTGACTTTC
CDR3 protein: CASSQGPGGPLGAGANVLTF

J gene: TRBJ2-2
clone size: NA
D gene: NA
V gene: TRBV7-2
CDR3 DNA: TGTGCCAGCAGTAGAGGGGCCGGCACCGGGGAGCTGTTTTTT
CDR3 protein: CASSRGAGTGELFF

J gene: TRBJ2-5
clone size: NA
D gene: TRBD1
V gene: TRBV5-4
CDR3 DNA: TGTGCCAGCAGCGAAGGTGACAGGGGGAGTCTAACCCAGTACTTC
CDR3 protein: CASSEGDRGSLTQYF

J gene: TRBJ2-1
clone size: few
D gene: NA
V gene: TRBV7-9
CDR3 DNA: TGTGCCAGCAGCTTGACTAGTTCTCGGGGCAATGAGCAGTTCTTC
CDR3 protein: CASSLTSSRGNEQFF

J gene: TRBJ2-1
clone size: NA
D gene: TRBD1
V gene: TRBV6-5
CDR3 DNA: TGTGCCAGCAGTTACGTTGGGACAGGGGTTGCCCATGAGCAGTTCTTC
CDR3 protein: CASSYVGTGVAHEQFF

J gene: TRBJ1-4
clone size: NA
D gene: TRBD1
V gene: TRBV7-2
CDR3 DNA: TGTGCCAGCAGCCGGGACAGTGGGCGAGAAAAACTGTTTTTT
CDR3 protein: CASSRDSGREKLFF

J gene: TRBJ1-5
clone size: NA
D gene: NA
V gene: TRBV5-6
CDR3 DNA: TGTGCCAGCAGCTCGATGGGACACGATCAGCCCCAGCATTTT
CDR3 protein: CASSSMGHDQPQHF

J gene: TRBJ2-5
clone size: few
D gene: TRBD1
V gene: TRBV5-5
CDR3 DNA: TGTGCCAGCAGCTCACAGGGGATTGTAGAGACCCAGTACTTC
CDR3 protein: CASSSQGIVETQYF

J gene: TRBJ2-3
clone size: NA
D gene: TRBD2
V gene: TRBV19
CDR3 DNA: TGTGCCAGTGCTTTGCGCAGCGGGGGGCCTAATACGCAGTATTTT
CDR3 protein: CASALRSGGPNTQYF

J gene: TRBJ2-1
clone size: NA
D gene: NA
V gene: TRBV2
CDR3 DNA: TGTGCCAGCAGTGAACTGGCAGTAAGACATGAGCAGTTCTTC
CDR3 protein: CASSELAVRHEQFF

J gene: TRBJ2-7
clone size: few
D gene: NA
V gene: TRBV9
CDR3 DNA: TGTGCCAGCAGCGTAGAAGCGGGGGCCTCACAGGGGGAGCAGTACTTC
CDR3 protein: CASSVEAGASQGEQYF

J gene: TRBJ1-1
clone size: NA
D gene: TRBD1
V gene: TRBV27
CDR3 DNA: TGTGCCAGCAGGGCCCAACAGGGGGCCACCACTGAAGCTTTCTTT
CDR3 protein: CASRAQQGATTEAFF

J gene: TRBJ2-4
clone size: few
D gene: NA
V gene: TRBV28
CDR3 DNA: TGTGCCAGCAGTTTAGCAGAGGCCAAAAACATTCAGTACTTC
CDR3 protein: CASSLAEAKNIQYF

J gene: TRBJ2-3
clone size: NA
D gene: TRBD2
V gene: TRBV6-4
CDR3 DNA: TGTGCCAGCAGTAGCGGGGGGGCCACAGATACGCAGTATTTT
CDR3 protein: CASSSGGATDTQYF

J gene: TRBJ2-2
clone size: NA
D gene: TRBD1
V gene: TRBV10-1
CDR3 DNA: TGCGCCAGCAGTGAACGGACAGGCAACACCGGGGAGCTGTTTTTT
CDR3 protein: CASSERTGNTGELFF

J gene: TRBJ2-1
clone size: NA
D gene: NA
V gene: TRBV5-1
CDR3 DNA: TGCGCCAGCAGCTTGGAGCAGGGACGCGTAAATGAGCAGTTCTTC
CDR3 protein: CASSLEQGRVNEQFF

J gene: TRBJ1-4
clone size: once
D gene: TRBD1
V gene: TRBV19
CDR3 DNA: TGTGCCAGTAGCTTACCGGGACAGGGAGGCGAAAAACTGTTTTTT
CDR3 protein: CASSLPGQGGEKLFF

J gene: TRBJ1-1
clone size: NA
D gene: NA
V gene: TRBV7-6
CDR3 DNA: TGTGCCAGCAGCTCAACAGGGATACAGGCGACGGCTTTCTTT
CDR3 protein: CASSSTGIQATAFF

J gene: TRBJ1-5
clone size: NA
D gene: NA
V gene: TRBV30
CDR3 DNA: TGTGCCTGGAACGGCCCCAATCAGCCCCAGCATTTT
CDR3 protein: CAWNGPNQPQHF

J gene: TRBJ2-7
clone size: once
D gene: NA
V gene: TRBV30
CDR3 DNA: TGTGCCTGGAGTGGCCTCTACGAGCAGTACTTC
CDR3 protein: CAWSGLYEQYF

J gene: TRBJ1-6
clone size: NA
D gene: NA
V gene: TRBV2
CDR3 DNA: TGTGCCAGCAGCGCGGGGGGGTCCCATAATTCACCCCTCCACTTT
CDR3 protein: CASSAGGSHNSPLHF

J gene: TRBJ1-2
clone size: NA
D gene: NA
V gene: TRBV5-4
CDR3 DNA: TGTGCCAGCAGCTTGGCGACACTAAACTATGGCTACACCTTC
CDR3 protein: CASSLATLNYGYTF

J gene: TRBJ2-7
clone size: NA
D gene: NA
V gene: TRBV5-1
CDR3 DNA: TGCGCCAGCAGTACGGACGGATCCTACGAGCAGTACTTC
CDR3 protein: CASSTDGSYEQYF

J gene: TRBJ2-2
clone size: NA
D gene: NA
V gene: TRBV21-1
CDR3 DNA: TGTGCCAGCAGCACCCCAGGGGGACAGGGAGGCGGCGGGGAGCTGTTTTTT
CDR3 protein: CASSTPGGQGGGGELFF

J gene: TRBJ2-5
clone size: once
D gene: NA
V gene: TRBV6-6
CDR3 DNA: TGTGCCAGCAGTTACTCCTCGACAGAAGAGACCCAGTACTTC
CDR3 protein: CASSYSSTEETQYF

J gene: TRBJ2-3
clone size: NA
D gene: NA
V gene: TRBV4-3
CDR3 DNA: TGCGCCAGCAGCCAAGATAGGGGGCGGGGTATTCAAGATACGCAGTATTTT
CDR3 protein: CASSQDRGRGIQDTQYF

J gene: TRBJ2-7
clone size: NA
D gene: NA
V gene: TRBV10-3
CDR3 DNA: TGTGCCATCAGTGAGCTCAGGCAGCAGTACTTC
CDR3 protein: CAISELRQQYF

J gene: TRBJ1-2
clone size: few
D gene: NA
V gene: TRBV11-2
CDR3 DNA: TGTGCCAGCAGCTTAGAGACAGGCTATGGCTACACCTTC
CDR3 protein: CASSLETGYGYTF

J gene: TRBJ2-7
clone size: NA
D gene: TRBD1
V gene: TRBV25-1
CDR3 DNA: TGTGCCAGCGGAAAGCCTGGACAGGGCTACGAGCAGTACTTC
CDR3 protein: CASGKPGQGYEQYF

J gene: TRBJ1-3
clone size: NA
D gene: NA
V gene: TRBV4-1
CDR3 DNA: TGCGCCAGCAGCCAAGGGGGAAGGAGGGCTGGAAACACCATATATTTT
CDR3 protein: CASSQGGRRAGNTIYF

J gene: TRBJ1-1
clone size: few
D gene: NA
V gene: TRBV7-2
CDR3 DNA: TGTGCCAGCATCCCAGGGGAATTGCACACTGAAGCTTTCTTT
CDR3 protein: CASIPGELHTEAFF

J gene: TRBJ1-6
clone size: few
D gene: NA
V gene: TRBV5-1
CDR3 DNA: TGCGCCAGCAGAGTGGGAGATTCACCCCTCCACTTT
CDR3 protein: CASRVGDSPLHF

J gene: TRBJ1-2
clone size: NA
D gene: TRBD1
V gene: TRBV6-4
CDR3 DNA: TGTGCCAGCAGCGAGGGACAGGGGTACGGCTACACCTTC
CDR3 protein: CASSEGQGYGYTF

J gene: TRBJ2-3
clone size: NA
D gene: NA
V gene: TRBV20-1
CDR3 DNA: TGCAGTGCCCGACAGCTAGCCACGCAGTATTTT
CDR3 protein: CSARQLATQYF

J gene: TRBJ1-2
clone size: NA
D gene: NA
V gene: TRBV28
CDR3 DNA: TGTGCCAGCGAACGGACAGACTATGGCTACACCTTC
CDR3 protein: CASERTDYGYTF

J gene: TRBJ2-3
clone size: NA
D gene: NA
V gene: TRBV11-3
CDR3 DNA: TGTGCCAGCAGCTTGGGAAGTCGCACAGATACGCAGTATTTT
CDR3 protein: CASSLGSRTDTQYF

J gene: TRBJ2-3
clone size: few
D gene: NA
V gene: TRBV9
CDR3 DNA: TGTGCCAGCAGCGTCCGGGGGGCCACAGATACGCAGTATTTT
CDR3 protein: CASSVRGATDTQYF